This T cell receptor (beta chain) was documented in a study of CD8 T cells in Susac syndrome. This CDR3 contains 13 residues. Germline CDR1 and CDR2: GTSNPN and SVGIG (reference sequence). V shed 1 base and J shed 1 base, with 7 bases lying between them. An input of roughly 0.5 to 1 ug of RNA was subjected to reverse transcription using random hexamers. Amplification of TCR beta CDR3 by immunoSEQ multiplex PCR spanned 54 Vbeta and 13 Jbeta. TCRdb reprocessed the immunoSEQ multiplex PCR reads with MiXCR, giving one entry per CDR3 protein. Here the sample spans about 180,000 distinct CDR3 sequences, roughly 95% being singletons.

The receptor was derived from a human donor with multiple sclerosis. Material: CD4+ T cells from PBMCs. This chain uses TRBV30 with TRBJ1-1, with D possibly TRBD1 on 5 matching bases. CDR3 coding DNA: TGTGCCTGGAGTGACAGGCAGAACACTGAAGCTTTCTTT. Protein sequence: CAWSDRQNTEAFF. Together with reference TRBV30 and TRBJ1-1, the CDR3 gives the full variable domain: SQTIHQWPATLVQPVGSPLSLECTVEGTSNPNLYWYRQAAGRGLQLLFYSVGIGQISSEVPQNLSASRPQDRQFILSSKKLLLSDSGFYLCAWSDRQNTEAFFGQGTRLTVV.